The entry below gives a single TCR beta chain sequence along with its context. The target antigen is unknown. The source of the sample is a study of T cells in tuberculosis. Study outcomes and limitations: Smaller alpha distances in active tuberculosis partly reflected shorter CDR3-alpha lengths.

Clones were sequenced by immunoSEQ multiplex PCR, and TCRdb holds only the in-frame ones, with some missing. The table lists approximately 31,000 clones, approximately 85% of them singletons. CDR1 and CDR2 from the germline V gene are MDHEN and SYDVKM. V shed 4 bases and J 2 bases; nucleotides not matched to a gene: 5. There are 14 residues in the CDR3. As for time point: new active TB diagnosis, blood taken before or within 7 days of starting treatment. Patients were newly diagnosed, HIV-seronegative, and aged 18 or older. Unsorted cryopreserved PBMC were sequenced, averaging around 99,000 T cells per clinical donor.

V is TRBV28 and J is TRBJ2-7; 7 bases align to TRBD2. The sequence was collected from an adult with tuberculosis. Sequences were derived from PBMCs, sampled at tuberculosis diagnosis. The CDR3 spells CASSSTSVTYEQYF. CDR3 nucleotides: TGTGCCAGCAGTTCTACTAGCGTTACCTACGAGCAGTACTTC.